Detailed here is one T cell receptor (beta chain). No antigen is known for it. Base qualities are not provided; no much larger clone lies one nucleotide away. This entry comes from a study of T cells after yellow fever vaccination (dated by TCRdb to the late 2010s). For context, the study as a whole: Libraries from fractions with low cell numbers were prepared with the SMART-Seq v4 Ultra Low Input RNA kit. Blood was collected at multiple timepoints before and after primary and secondary immunization, and bulk PBMC replicates and cell subsets were isolated. Two healthy male donors, one aged 18 to 29 and one aged 30 to 40 years, were included in the cohort. Bulk TCR alpha and beta repertoires were sequenced longitudinally to track T-cell clones before and after primary and booster YFV17D yellow fever vaccination. Results the study describes overall, beyond this receptor: FACS-sorted repertoires could contain abundant contaminating clonotypes from the bulk population, so computational filtering was required. The secondary T-cell response was weaker than the primary response but faster, peaking on day 5 instead of day 15. Because the study included only two donors, the extent to which the findings can be generalized is limited. A small fraction of clonotypes showed up in both the CD4 and CD8 compartments, probably as a result of convergent recombination. Most clones expanded after primary vaccination (roughly 96% of CD4 and roughly 90% of CD8) were re-detected after the booster, suggesting that broad memory maintenance occurred.

The germline V gene (reference sequence) yields DFQATT for CDR1 and SNEGSKA for CDR2. The CDR3 measures 14 amino acids from cysteine to phenylalanine. The kept DNA is CDR3 alone, 42 bases in frame from the first base. Trimming removed 5 bases from V and 13 bases from J; the gene matches leave 11 bases unexplained. TCR cDNA was synthesized by 5'RACE template switching, through which a universal primer site and unique molecular identifiers were introduced. cDNA synthesis was primed from both the TCR alpha and TCR beta constant segments. Two PCR steps were used to amplify libraries, with sample barcodes and sequencing adapters being added in the second step. Libraries were sequenced on Illumina HiSeq 2500 (2x100 bp) or NovaSeq (2x150 bp). The study's processing was this. Reads were demultiplexed and collapsed into UMI consensus sequences with MIGEC, and V(D)J alignment was performed with MiXCR. Vaccine-responding clonotypes were defined with edgeR using replicate PBMC samples, requiring FDR below 0.01 and a log2 fold change above 5 up to day 15. Bulk clonotypes were assigned CD4 or CD8 identity according to which sequenced CD4 or CD8 repertoire held them at higher abundance. The public reads were reanalyzed by TCRdb: fastp trimming at Q25, MiXCR alignment, in-frame beta chains only. Each CDR3 protein appears once, grouped with its most common genes and DNA. Clone size and V and J calls follow TCRdb, not the original study. For this sample there are around 72,000 distinct CDR3 sequences; approximately 7.3% appear just once. In total, the top ten clones hold approximately 30% of the sample.

Reading the label with the study, this specimen's treatment or condition is: live attenuated yellow fever vaccine strain. PBMCs were isolated from peripheral blood using a standard Ficoll-Paque protocol. CD4 and CD8 T-cell fractions were isolated with Dynabeads CD4 and CD8 positive selection kits. RNA was extracted with TriZol from bulk PBMCs, CD4 and CD8 fractions, and dextramer-positive and dextramer-negative fractions. This TCR was sampled from a young man who received the YFV17D yellow fever vaccine. The sequence is built from TRBV20-1 and TRBJ2-1; TRBD2 agrees with 13 junctional bases. The source material was CD8+ T cells sorted from PBMCs, sampled approximately 11 days after the first yellow fever vaccination. The bases are TGCAGTGCTGACACCTCCGGGACTAGCGGGGTACAGTTCTTC. It encodes CSADTSGTSGVQFF.